These 10 T cell receptor beta chains came from one sample sequenced in a study of identical twins. TCRdb passed the 5' RACE reads through MiXCR, listing each CDR3 protein once. The sample has roughly 570,000 distinct CDR3 sequences; around a tenth are singletons. The same data also contributed to another study, on yellow fever vaccine responses in identical twins.

The sample was PBMCs. The receptors were gathered from a young woman in good health.

This clonotype has ten or more counts. The V and J genes are TRBV12-3 or TRBV12-4 and TRBJ2-1, with TRBD2 matching over 13 bases. The CDR3 has 15 amino acids. Trimming at V came to 5 bases and at J to 4 bases, leaving 2 bases not matched to a gene. In DNA form, the CDR3 reads TGTGCCAGCAGTGTACTAGCGGGGGGGTACAATGAGCAGTTCTTC. It specifies CASSVLAGGYNEQFF.

This clonotype occurred a few times. The gene calls are TRBV28 and TRBJ2-3; 12 nucleotides agree with TRBD2. V dropped 3 bases and J dropped 6; count of bases not matched to a gene: 7. The CDR3 covers 16 residues. Germline V gene sequence: CDR1 MDHEN, CDR2 SYDVKM. The chain's CDR3 is CASSLGWGTSGDTQYF. As DNA, the CDR3 is TGTGCCAGCAGTTTGGGGTGGGGGACTAGCGGGGATACGCAGTATTTT.

The V gene is TRBV20-1, the J gene TRBJ2-7, with 10 bases matching TRBD1. The CDR3 spans 13 residues. J lost 3 bases, V lost 5 bases, and 4 bases had no gene match. Looked up from germline, CDR1 is DFQATT and CDR2 is SNEGSKA (reference sequence). The CDR3 DNA is TGCAGTGCTGACAGGGGGCTGAACTACGAGCAGTACTTC. Protein sequence: CSADRGLNYEQYF.

This clonotype showed up many times. The CDR3 loop is CASSLPGLRETQYF. DNA of the CDR3: TGTGCCAGCAGCTTACCGGGCCTGAGGGAGACCCAGTACTTC. V and J are TRBV7-9 and TRBJ2-5; D is undetermined. The CDR3 is 14 residues long. Trimming removed 2 bases at V and 5 bases at J, with 12 bases between. CDR1 is SEHNR and CDR2 is FQNEAQ in the germline V gene (reference sequence).

The chain recombines TRBV9 with TRBJ2-1; D is possibly TRBD2 (5 bases). This CDR3 is 17 amino acids long. The germline gives CDR1 SGDLS, CDR2 YYNGEE. V lost 0 bases to trimming and J lost 0 bases, with 13 bases between them. CDR3 nucleotides: TGTGCCAGCAGCGTAGCCTCCGTGGGGAGCTCCTACAATGAGCAGTTCTTC. It translates to CASSVASVGSSYNEQFF.

The V call is TRBV28, the J call TRBJ2-7; D is unresolved. The CDR3 extends over 11 amino acids. In germline, CDR1 is MDHEN, CDR2 SYDVKM. V shed 7 bases and J shed 5 bases, with 9 bases lying between them. The CDR3 region has the DNA TGTGCCAGCATCCGTGGCCACGAGCAGTACTTC. The encoded protein is CASIRGHEQYF.

This clonotype has a handful of counts. This chain links TRBV6-5 with TRBJ2-5; 10 positions match TRBD2. Per germline, CDR1 MNHEY and CDR2 SVGAGI. The junction had 9 bases not matched to a gene; V was cut back by 0 bases and J by 5 bases. This CDR3 has 17 residues. The chain's CDR3 is CASSYSSSGGALETQYF. The DNA for the CDR3 is TGTGCCAGCAGTTACTCTTCGAGCGGGGGGGCCCTTGAGACCCAGTACTTC.

This clonotype has only a few counts. The chain links TRBV29-1 to TRBJ2-7; 16 bases align to TRBD2. Germline V gives CDR1 SQVTM, CDR2 ANQGSEA. The trim removed 6 bases at V and 5 bases at J, leaving 4 bases unmatched. The CDR3 has 14 amino acids. The CDR3 region has the DNA TGCAGCGTAGCGGGACTAGCGGGAGGGGACGAGCAGTACTTC. Protein product: CSVAGLAGGDEQYF.

This clonotype appeared many times. The chain couples TRBV24-1 to TRBJ2-5; 8 bases agree with TRBD1. This CDR3 is 15 amino acids long. Germline V gene sequence: CDR1 KGHDR, CDR2 SFDVKD. V trimming: 8 bases; J trimming: 5 bases; junction bases outside the gene matches: 12. This CDR3 is CATMDGGQGGETQYF. The DNA of the CDR3 is TGTGCCACCATGGATGGAGGACAGGGTGGGGAGACCCAGTACTTC.

This clonotype was seen ten or more times. V gene TRBV6-1 combines with J gene TRBJ1-1, with D possibly TRBD1 on 5 matching bases. Trimming removed 6 bases at V and 3 bases at J, with 11 bases between. The CDR3 totals 13 residues. Germline V gene lookup returns CDR1 MNHNS and CDR2 SASEGT. This CDR3 is CASSGTFDTEAFF. Written as DNA, the CDR3 is TGTGCCAGCAGCGGGACCTTCGACACTGAAGCTTTCTTT.